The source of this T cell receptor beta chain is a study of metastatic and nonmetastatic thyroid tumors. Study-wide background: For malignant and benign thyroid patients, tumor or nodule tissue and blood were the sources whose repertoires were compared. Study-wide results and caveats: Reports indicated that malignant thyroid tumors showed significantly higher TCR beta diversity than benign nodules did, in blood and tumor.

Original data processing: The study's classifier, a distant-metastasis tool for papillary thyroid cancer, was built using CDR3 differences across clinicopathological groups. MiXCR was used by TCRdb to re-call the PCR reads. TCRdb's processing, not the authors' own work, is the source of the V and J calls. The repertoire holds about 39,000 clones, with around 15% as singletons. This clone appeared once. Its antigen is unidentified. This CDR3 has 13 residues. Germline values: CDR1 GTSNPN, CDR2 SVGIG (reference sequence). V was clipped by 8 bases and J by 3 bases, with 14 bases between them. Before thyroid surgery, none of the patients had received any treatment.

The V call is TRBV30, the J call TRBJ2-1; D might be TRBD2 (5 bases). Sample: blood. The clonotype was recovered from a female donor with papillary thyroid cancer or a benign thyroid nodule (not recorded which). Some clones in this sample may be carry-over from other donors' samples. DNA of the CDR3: TGTGCCAGCAATTGGGGAGACTACAATGAGCAGTTCTTC. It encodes CASNWGDYNEQFF.